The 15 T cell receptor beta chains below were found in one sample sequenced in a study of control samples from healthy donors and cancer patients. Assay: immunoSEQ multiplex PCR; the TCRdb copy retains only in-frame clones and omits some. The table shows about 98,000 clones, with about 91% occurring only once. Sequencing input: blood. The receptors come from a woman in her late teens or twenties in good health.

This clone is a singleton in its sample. CDR3 loop: CASSPRRGAGEQFF. The CDR3 coding sequence is TGTGCCAGCAGTCCCCGGCGGGGGGCTGGTGAGCAGTTCTTC. This chain uses TRBV7-7 with TRBJ2-1; 8 nucleotides align to TRBD2. This CDR3 region has 14 residues. V lost 6 bases, J lost 9 bases, and 10 bases stayed unmatched. Germline-derived CDR1 and CDR2 are SSHAT and FNYEAQ (reference sequence).

The CDR3 is CASSDPGGPYEQYF. The CDR3 DNA follows: TGTGCCAGCAGCGACCCAGGGGGACCCTACGAGCAGTACTTC. This chain joins TRBV13 and TRBJ2-7, with 7 bases that match TRBD1. The germline CDR1 and CDR2 sequences are PRHDT and FYEKMQ (reference sequence). J lost 2 bases, V lost 5 bases, and 6 bases had no gene match. This CDR3 region has 14 residues.

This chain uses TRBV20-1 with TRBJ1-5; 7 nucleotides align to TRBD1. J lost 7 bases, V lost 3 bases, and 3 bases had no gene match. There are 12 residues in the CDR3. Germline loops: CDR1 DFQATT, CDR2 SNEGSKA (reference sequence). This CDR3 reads CSASMTGQPQHF. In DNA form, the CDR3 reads TGCAGTGCTAGTATGACAGGGCAGCCCCAGCATTTT.

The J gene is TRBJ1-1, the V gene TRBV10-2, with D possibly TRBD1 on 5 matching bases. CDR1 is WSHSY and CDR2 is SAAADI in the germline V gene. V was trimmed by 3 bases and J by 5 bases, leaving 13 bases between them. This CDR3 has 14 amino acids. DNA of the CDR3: TGCGCCAGCAGTGAAGCGGGGGGAGGAACTGAAGCTTTCTTT. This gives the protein CASSEAGGGTEAFF.

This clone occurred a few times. In DNA, the CDR3 is TGTGCCACCAGCTTGGGGGCCGCGGGGACCCAGTACTTC. As protein: CATSLGAAGTQYF. The V call is TRBV15, the J call TRBJ2-5; a weak D match, TRBD1 (6 bases). The germline V and J ends were trimmed by 5 bases and 7 bases, with 14 bases remaining between them. CDR1 and CDR2 from the germline V gene are LNHNV and YYDKDF (reference sequence). This CDR3 has 13 amino acids.

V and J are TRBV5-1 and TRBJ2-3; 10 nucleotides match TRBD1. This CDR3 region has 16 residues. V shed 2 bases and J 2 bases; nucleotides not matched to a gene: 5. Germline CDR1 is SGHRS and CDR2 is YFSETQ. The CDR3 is CASSFGTGVYTDTQYF. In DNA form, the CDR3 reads TGCGCCAGCAGCTTCGGGACAGGGGTTTACACAGATACGCAGTATTTT.

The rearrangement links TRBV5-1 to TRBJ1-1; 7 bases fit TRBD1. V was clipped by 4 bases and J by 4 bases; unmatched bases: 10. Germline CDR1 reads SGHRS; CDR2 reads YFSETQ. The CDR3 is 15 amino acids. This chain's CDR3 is CASSARGGGGTEAFF. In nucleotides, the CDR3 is TGCGCCAGCAGCGCCAGGGGAGGGGGCGGCACTGAAGCTTTCTTT.

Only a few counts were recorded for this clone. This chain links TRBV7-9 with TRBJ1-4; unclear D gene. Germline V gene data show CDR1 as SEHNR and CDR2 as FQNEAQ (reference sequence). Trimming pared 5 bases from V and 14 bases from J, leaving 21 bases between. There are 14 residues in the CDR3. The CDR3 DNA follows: TGTGCCAGCAGCCCATCTAGGACTCCGACTGGGCTGTTTTTT. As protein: CASSPSRTPTGLFF.

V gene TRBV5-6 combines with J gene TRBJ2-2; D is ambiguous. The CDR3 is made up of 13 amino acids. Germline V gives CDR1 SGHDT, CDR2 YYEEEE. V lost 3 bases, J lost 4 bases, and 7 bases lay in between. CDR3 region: CASSSARTGELFF. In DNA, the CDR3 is TGTGCCAGCAGCTCAGCTCGCACCGGGGAGCTGTTTTTT.

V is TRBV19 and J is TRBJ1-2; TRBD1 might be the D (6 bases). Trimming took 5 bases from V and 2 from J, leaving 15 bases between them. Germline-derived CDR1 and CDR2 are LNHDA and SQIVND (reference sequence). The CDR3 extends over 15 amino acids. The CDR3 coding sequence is TGTGCCAGTAGTTTCTCACAGGGACCAAACTATGGCTACACCTTC. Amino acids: CASSFSQGPNYGYTF.

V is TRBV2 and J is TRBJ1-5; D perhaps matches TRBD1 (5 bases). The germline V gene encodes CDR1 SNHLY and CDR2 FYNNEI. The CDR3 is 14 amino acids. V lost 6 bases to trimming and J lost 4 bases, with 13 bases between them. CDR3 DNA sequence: TGTGCCAGCAGGGGGACCCTGCTTAATCAGCCCCAGCATTTT. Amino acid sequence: CASRGTLLNQPQHF.

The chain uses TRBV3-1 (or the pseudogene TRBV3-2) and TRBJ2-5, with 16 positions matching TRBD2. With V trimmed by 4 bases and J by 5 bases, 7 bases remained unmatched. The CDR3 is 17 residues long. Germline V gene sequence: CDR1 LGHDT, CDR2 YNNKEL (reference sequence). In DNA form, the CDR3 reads TGTGCCAGCAGCCGAGGGACTAGCGGGGGGGCTAGGGAGACCCAGTACTTC. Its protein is CASSRGTSGGARETQYF.

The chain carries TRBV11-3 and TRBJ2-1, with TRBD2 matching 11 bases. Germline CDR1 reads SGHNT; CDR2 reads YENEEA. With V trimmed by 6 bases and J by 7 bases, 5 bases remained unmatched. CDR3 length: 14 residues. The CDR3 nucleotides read TGTGCCAGCAGTCCGGGACTAGCGGAGAATGAGCAGTTCTTC. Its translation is CASSPGLAENEQFF.

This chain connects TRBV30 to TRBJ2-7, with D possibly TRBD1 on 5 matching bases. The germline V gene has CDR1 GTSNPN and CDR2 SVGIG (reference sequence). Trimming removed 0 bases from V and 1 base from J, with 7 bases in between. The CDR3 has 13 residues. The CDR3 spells CAWSVKGSYEQYF. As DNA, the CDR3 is TGTGCCTGGAGTGTTAAGGGGTCCTACGAGCAGTACTTC.

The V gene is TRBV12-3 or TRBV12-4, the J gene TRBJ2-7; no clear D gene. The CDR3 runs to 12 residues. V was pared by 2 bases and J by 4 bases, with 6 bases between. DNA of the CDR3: TGTGCCAGCAGTTTATATGGGTACGAGCAGTACTTC. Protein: CASSLYGYEQYF.